The 30 T cell receptor beta chains presented below share a single source sample, sequenced in a study of blood T cell repertoires in COVID-19. Assay: immunoSEQ multiplex PCR; the TCRdb copy retains only in-frame clones and omits some. The top ten hold roughly a sixth of the sample, which has over 200,000 clones, just over 85% seen once. Sample: PBMCs or T cells enriched from blood (not recorded which). All receptors come from a man aged 18 to 30 who had recovered from COVID-19.

The CDR3 region has the DNA TGTGCCAGCAGCCAAGTGTCTCGACTAGCGGCCGAGTCCCCCCGCTTTTGGAATGAGCAGTTCTTC. This translates into CASSQVSRLAAESPRFWNEQFF. The chain carries TRBV4-2 and TRBJ2-1; 9 bases are a match to TRBD2. CDR1 LGHNA and CDR2 YNFKEQ come from the germline V gene. Trimming at V came to 1 base and at J to 7 bases, leaving 26 bases not matched to a gene. This CDR3 contains 22 residues.

The chain couples TRBV5-1 to TRBJ1-1; D ambiguous. Germline CDR1 SGHRS, CDR2 YFSETQ. V was pared by 0 bases and J by 4 bases, with 10 bases between. The CDR3 length is 14 residues. Here the CDR3 reads CASSLDGPGTEAFF. The CDR3 region has the DNA TGCGCCAGCAGCTTGGATGGGCCTGGCACTGAAGCTTTCTTT.

The V call is TRBV28, the J call TRBJ2-7; 9 nucleotides match TRBD2. The CDR3 consists of 15 residues. CDR1 and CDR2 (germline): MDHEN, SYDVKM. V shed 5 bases, J shed 5 bases, and the junction held 10 bases outside the gene matches. The DNA for the CDR3 is TGTGCCAGCAGTCCGGTAGCGGGAGTTTTCAACGAGCAGTACTTC. Its protein product is CASSPVAGVFNEQYF.

The chain has TRBV19 and TRBJ2-7; TRBD2 might be the D (6 bases). Germline V gene data show CDR1 as LNHDA and CDR2 as SQIVND (reference sequence). The CDR3 loop spans 14 amino acids. The V end was cut by 2 bases, the J end by 2 bases, with 10 bases between. CDR3 loop: CASSITGVAYEQYF. CDR3 DNA: TGTGCCAGTAGTATAACGGGGGTGGCCTACGAGCAGTACTTC. The full variable domain, its missing parts supplied by reference TRBV19 and TRBJ2-7, is DGGITQSPKYLFRKEGQNVTLSCEQNLNHDAMYWYRQDPGQGLRLIYYSQIVNDFQKGDIAEGYSVSREKKESFPLTVTSAQKNPTAFYLCASSITGVAYEQYFGPGTRLTVT.

The CDR3 is CASSRQGADEQFF. CDR3 nucleotide sequence: TGTGCCAGTTCGCGACAGGGGGCGGACGAGCAGTTCTTC. V and J are TRBV19 and TRBJ2-1, with TRBD1 matching 10 bases. This CDR3 spans 13 amino acids. After removal of 8 bases from V and 10 bases from J, the junction contained 8 bases not matched to a gene. Germline assignment: CDR1 LNHDA and CDR2 SQIVND (reference sequence).

The chain recombines TRBV10-2 with TRBJ1-2; 9 bases fit TRBD1. The CDR3 contains 13 residues. Germline V lookup: CDR1 WSHSY, CDR2 SAAADI. After removal of 4 bases from V and 10 bases from J, the junction contained 7 bases not matched to a gene. DNA for the CDR3: TGCGCCAGCAGTGCCGGGACAGGGAATGCCTACACCTTC. This codes for CASSAGTGNAYTF.

The rearrangement joins TRBV3-1 (or the pseudogene TRBV3-2) to TRBJ2-3, with 10 bases aligning to TRBD2. V gave up 11 bases and J gave up 4 bases; unmatched junction bases: 12. CDR1 is LGHDT, CDR2 YNNKEL, per germline (reference sequence). The CDR3 has 15 residues. CDR3 residues: CASQRTSGGADTQYF. CDR3 sequence (DNA): TGTGCCTCCCAAAGGACCAGCGGGGGGGCAGATACGCAGTATTTT.

The chain links TRBV5-1 to TRBJ1-6; TRBD1 agrees at 7 bases. After removal of 2 bases from V and 2 bases from J, the junction contained 1 base not matched to a gene. Germline lookup yields CDR1 SGHRS and CDR2 YFSETQ. The CDR3 extends over 15 amino acids. CDR3 amino acids: CASSLQGPYNSPLHF. CDR3 coding DNA: TGCGCCAGCAGCTTACAGGGGCCCTATAATTCACCCCTCCACTTT.

J is TRBJ1-2 and V is TRBV6-1, with TRBD1 as a possible D gene (5 bases). V shed 1 base and J shed 2 bases, with 11 bases lying between them. Germline V gene data show CDR1 as MNHNS and CDR2 as SASEGT. There are 15 residues in the CDR3. The CDR3 bases are TGTGCCAGCAGTGAAGTCCAGGGTCAGAACTATGGCTACACCTTC. Its protein product is CASSEVQGQNYGYTF.

This chain uses TRBV2 with TRBJ2-1; TRBD2 agrees at 8 bases. J was trimmed by 4 bases and V by 0 bases; bases with no gene match: 5. From germline, CDR1 is SNHLY and CDR2 FYNNEI. This CDR3 is built from 16 residues. CDR3 DNA: TGTGCCAGCAGTGAAGCCCGCACTAGCGGATACAATGAGCAGTTCTTC. Translated: CASSEARTSGYNEQFF.

The chain carries TRBV2 and TRBJ2-1; 7 positions match TRBD1. Germline-derived CDR1 and CDR2 are SNHLY and FYNNEI. V shed 5 bases, J shed 2 bases, and the junction held 6 bases outside the gene matches. The CDR3 sequence is 15 residues long. CDR3 DNA: TGTGCCAGCAGTATCCAGGGGGTCGCCTACAATGAGCAGTTCTTC. Its protein product is CASSIQGVAYNEQFF.

This chain connects TRBV6-2 or TRBV6-3 to TRBJ1-5; D gene ambiguous. V dropped 1 base and J dropped 6 bases, with 16 bases sitting between them. In germline, CDR1 is MNHEY, CDR2 SVGEGT. The CDR3 loop spans 16 amino acids. CDR3 residues: CASSYYYSTPGQPQHF. The CDR3 bases are TGTGCCAGCAGTTACTATTATTCCACTCCCGGTCAGCCCCAGCATTTT.

The chain employs TRBV10-3 and TRBJ1-2; 7 bases fit TRBD1. Trimming cost V 0 bases and J 7 bases; bases outside gene matches: 8. Germline V gene data show CDR1 as ENHRY and CDR2 as SYGVKD. The CDR3 loop spans 15 amino acids. The CDR3 region is CAISESGQLIVGYTF. DNA of the CDR3: TGTGCCATCAGTGAGTCGGGACAGCTCATCGTTGGCTACACCTTC.

This clone was detected once. The rearrangement links TRBV28 to TRBJ1-3; TRBD1 might be the D (6 bases). Trimming removed 5 bases at V and 0 bases at J, with 8 bases between. The germline gives CDR1 MDHEN, CDR2 SYDVKM. The CDR3 has 14 residues. CDR3 loop: CASSTTGSGNTIYF. The DNA for the CDR3 is TGTGCCAGCAGTACGACAGGCTCTGGAAACACCATATATTTT.

This clone has just one count. The chain employs TRBV20-1 and TRBJ2-7; D is uncertain. This CDR3 is built from 11 residues. The V gene lost 6 bases and the J gene lost 3 bases, with 9 bases spanning the gap. Germline CDR1 DFQATT, CDR2 SNEGSKA (reference sequence). The chain's CDR3 is CSARSLYEQYF. The DNA of the CDR3 is TGCAGTGCCCGGTCCCTCTACGAGCAGTACTTC.

The chain employs TRBV5-1 and TRBJ2-5; no definite D call. The CDR3 length is 15 residues. Germline V gene lookup returns CDR1 SGHRS and CDR2 YFSETQ. V was trimmed by 2 bases and J by 2 bases, leaving 13 bases between them. CDR3 DNA: TGCGCCAGCAGCTTTATCGCGTCCGAGCAAGAGACCCAGTACTTC. Translation gives CASSFIASEQETQYF.

The CDR3, as DNA: TGTGCCAGCAGCCCCAGAACTAGTACCTTATACAATGAGCAGTTCTTC. Protein: CASSPRTSTLYNEQFF. The chain employs TRBV9 and TRBJ2-1; TRBD2 might be the D (5 bases). There are 16 residues in the CDR3. CDR1 SGDLS and CDR2 YYNGEE come from the germline V gene. The V and J ends lost 4 bases and 4 bases respectively, with 18 bases between them.

The V call is TRBV7-8, the J call TRBJ2-1; no clear D gene. The CDR3 length is 14 residues. V lost 5 bases and J 6 bases, leaving 14 bases between the germline ends. CDR1 is SGHVS and CDR2 is FQNEAQ in the germline V gene. The CDR3 loop is CASSPVRLVNEQFF. In nucleotides, the CDR3 is TGTGCCAGCAGCCCCGTGCGGTTGGTCAATGAGCAGTTCTTC.

V usage is TRBV5-5 and J usage is TRBJ2-5; D remains unclear. The V gene lost 4 bases and the J gene lost 2 bases, with 6 bases spanning the gap. The CDR3 consists of 12 residues. Germline CDR1 and CDR2: SGHKS and YYEKEE (reference sequence). CDR3 in DNA: TGTGCCAGCAGCAAATTACAAGAGACCCAGTACTTC. Its protein is CASSKLQETQYF.

V and J are TRBV5-1 and TRBJ2-5; a weak D match, TRBD1 (5 bases). The V gene's germline CDR1 is SGHRS and CDR2 YFSETQ. This CDR3 is 15 amino acids long. Trimming took 0 bases from V and 5 from J, leaving 14 bases between them. The CDR3 DNA reads TGCGCCAGCAGCTTGGCCGGGCCAGGGCGGGAGACCCAGTACTTC. Translation gives CASSLAGPGRETQYF.

The chain couples TRBV7-9 to TRBJ2-2; D is unresolved. CDR3 length equals 13 residues. Germline values: CDR1 SEHNR, CDR2 FQNEAQ (reference sequence). Trimming removed 2 bases from V and 6 bases from J, with 7 bases in between. In DNA, the CDR3 is TGTGCCAGCAGCTTAAACATGGCCGGGGAGCTGTTTTTT. As protein: CASSLNMAGELFF.

The rearrangement uses TRBV14 and TRBJ1-3, with no clear D. The CDR3 consists of 15 residues. Germline CDR1 SGHDN, CDR2 FVKESK. V lost 0 bases and J lost 5, with 11 bases in between. CDR3 amino acids: CASSQEGLNRNTIYF. The CDR3 DNA reads TGTGCCAGCAGCCAAGAGGGCCTTAACCGAAACACCATATATTTT. The variable domain in full, completed from reference TRBV14 and TRBJ1-3, reads EAGVTQFPSHSVIEKGQTVTLRCDPISGHDNLYWYRRVMGKEIKFLLHFVKESKQDESGMPNNRFLAERTGGTYSTLKVQPAELEDSGVYFCASSQEGLNRNTIYFGEGSWLTVV.

The chain has TRBV3-1 (or the pseudogene TRBV3-2) and TRBJ1-6; D is perhaps TRBD1 (6 bases). V was trimmed by 0 bases and J by 14 bases, leaving 8 bases between them. The germline V gene encodes CDR1 LGHDT and CDR2 YNNKEL (reference sequence). The CDR3 runs 12 residues. The CDR3: CASSQDRGTLHF. CDR3 sequence (DNA): TGTGCCAGCAGCCAAGATAGGGGGACCCTCCACTTT.

Remarks on this clone: The germline gene is not matched at one end of the junction; a read error may be the cause. The chain links TRBV6-1 to TRBJ2-7; 16 positions agree with TRBD2. Germline V gives CDR1 MNHNS, CDR2 SASEGT. The CDR3 spans 17 residues. The CDR3 DNA is TGTGCCAGCAGGGAAGGGACTAGCGGGAGGGGGTCCTACGAGCAGTACTTC. Its translation: CASREGTSGRGSYEQYF.

This chain connects TRBV12-3 or TRBV12-4 to TRBJ1-5; 8 bases match TRBD1. This CDR3 has 12 amino acids. Trimming at V came to 4 bases and at J to 7 bases, leaving 0 bases not matched to a gene. The DNA for the CDR3 is TGTGCCAGCAGTTCAGGGGGCCAGCCCCAGCATTTT. Translation gives CASSSGGQPQHF.

This clone was seen a few times. This chain links TRBV5-3 with TRBJ1-1, with D unclear. TRBV5-3 falls under the ORF class, with uncertain function. Trimming stripped 0 bases from V and 5 bases from J, with 8 bases between. The CDR3 covers 13 residues. CDR3 in amino acids: CARSLGKRTEAFF. The DNA of the CDR3 is TGTGCCAGAAGCTTGGGGAAGAGGACTGAAGCTTTCTTT.

V usage is TRBV3-1 (or the pseudogene TRBV3-2) and J usage is TRBJ1-3; perhaps TRBD1 as D (6 bases). Germline V gene data show CDR1 as LGHDT and CDR2 as YNNKEL (reference sequence). Trimming removed 2 bases at V and 2 bases at J, with 7 bases between. The CDR3 has 14 amino acids. DNA of the CDR3: TGTGCCAGCAGCCAAAGGACAGCTGGAAACACCATATATTTT. Its translation is CASSQRTAGNTIYF.

This sequence joins TRBV29-1 and TRBJ1-1; TRBD1 might be the D (5 bases). Germline V lookup: CDR1 SQVTM, CDR2 ANQGSEA. The CDR3 is 12 residues long. Deletions cut 6 bases from V and 0 bases from J, with 8 bases between. As DNA, the CDR3 is TGCAGCGTCGTGACAGTGAACACTGAAGCTTTCTTT. This gives the protein CSVVTVNTEAFF.

The J gene is TRBJ1-5, the V gene TRBV19, with D perhaps TRBD1 (5 bases). The germline V and J ends were trimmed by 3 bases and 7 bases, with 10 bases remaining between them. Germline CDR1 and CDR2: LNHDA and SQIVND (reference sequence). The CDR3 has 13 amino acids. The DNA of the CDR3 is TGTGCCAGTAGTATTGGAGGGGCCCAGCCCCAGCATTTT. This sequence encodes CASSIGGAQPQHF.

CDR3 protein: CAWQRQGLYEQYF. CDR3 bases: TGTGCCTGGCAACGACAGGGCCTCTACGAGCAGTACTTC. This chain connects TRBV30 to TRBJ2-7; 7 bases fit TRBD1. The trim removed 5 bases at V and 3 bases at J, leaving 7 bases unmatched. Germline V gives CDR1 GTSNPN, CDR2 SVGIG (reference sequence). The CDR3 contains 13 residues.